This T cell receptor beta chain was sequenced during a study of T cells in Graves' hyperthyroidism and ophthalmopathy. RNA transcripts yielded amplified TCR beta CDR3 regions. The study used the HTBI primer set for a first-round RT-PCR of the TCR CDR3. One entry per CDR3 protein, called by TCRdb with MiXCR from the multiplex PCR reads. This repertoire shows about 260,000 distinct CDR3 sequences, 25% to 30% found once; its top ten account for approximately 30%. The authors obtained PBMCs from over 7.5 ml of fresh peripheral blood. The CDR3 is made up of 12 amino acids. Trimming took 5 bases from V and 7 from J, leaving 9 bases between them.

The chain joins TRBV12-3 or TRBV12-4 to TRBJ1-5; D is unresolved. Sequences were obtained from blood. This TCR was sampled from a man between 35 and 55 years old with Graves' hyperthyroidism that later progressed to Graves' ophthalmopathy. The CDR3 nucleotides are TGTGCCAGCAGTCCCCGCGGGCAGCCCCAGCATTTT. It specifies CASSPRGQPQHF.